The 4 T cell receptor beta chains below come from one sample, sequenced in a study of blood T cell repertoires in COVID-19 (dated by TCRdb to between 2020 and 2021). Library generation was performed with the immunoSEQ multiplex PCR assay. This immuneACCESS table, as held by TCRdb, lists in-frame sequences with V and J called but not all clones. Of the missing ones, under half trace to an unresolved V gene in checked studies; the others have no known cause. Across this sample there are about 480,000 clones, with approximately 90% seen only once. The ten largest clonotypes hold approximately 1.8% of the sample. Sequencing was carried out using PBMCs or T cells enriched from blood (not recorded which). The source of these receptors is a woman aged 35 to 49 who had recovered from COVID-19.

The chain links TRBV5-5 to TRBJ2-1; 9 bases are shared with TRBD1. Germline V gene sequence: CDR1 SGHKS, CDR2 YYEKEE (reference sequence). The length of the CDR3 is 17 residues. J lost 2 bases, V lost 4 bases, and 10 bases had no gene match. CDR3 sequence: CASSMSTGTGTYNEQFF. CDR3 in DNA: TGTGCCAGCAGCATGTCGACCGGGACAGGGACCTACAATGAGCAGTTCTTC.

The V and J genes are TRBV19 and TRBJ1-3, with a tentative D call TRBD1 (6 bases). There are 16 residues in the CDR3. V lost 5 bases to trimming and J lost 0 bases, with 14 bases between them. CDR1 and CDR2 (germline): LNHDA, SQIVND (reference sequence). CDR3 coding DNA: TGTGCCAGTAGTGCTCGGGGCAGGGGCTCTGGAAACACCATATATTTT. Its protein product is CASSARGRGSGNTIYF.

The V call is TRBV14, the J call TRBJ2-7; a possible D gene is TRBD2 (6 bases). V was shortened by 1 base and J by 0 bases, with 13 bases between the two germline ends. Germline V gives CDR1 SGHDN, CDR2 FVKESK. CDR3 length equals 16 residues. The CDR3 DNA is TGTGCCAGCAGCCAAGTCGGCGGGGTGAGCTCCTACGAGCAGTACTTC. Its translation: CASSQVGGVSSYEQYF.

This chain links TRBV4-3 with TRBJ2-1; no definite D call. The CDR3 is 17 residues long. Germline-derived CDR1 and CDR2 are LGHNA and YSLEER. V was trimmed by 0 bases and J by 4 bases, leaving 16 bases between them. The CDR3 spells CASSQDPGPRTYNEQFF. The CDR3 DNA follows: TGCGCCAGCAGCCAAGATCCCGGTCCAAGAACTTACAATGAGCAGTTCTTC.